These 20 T cell receptor beta chains came from one sample sequenced in a study of cytotoxic CD8 clonotypes in ibrutinib-treated CLL. Profiled with immunoSEQ multiplex PCR; TCRdb holds only in-frame clones, not every one. The top ten hold 15% of the sample, which has about 250,000 clones, under 75% seen once. The specimen comprised PBMCs, sampled after 24 months of ibrutinib treatment. The receptors here all came from a human donor with chronic lymphocytic leukemia.

This chain connects TRBV4-2 to TRBJ2-1; 11 bases are a match to TRBD2. Germline CDR1 LGHNA, CDR2 YNFKEQ. This CDR3 spans 14 amino acids. With 1 base clipped from V and 9 bases from J, the junction kept 2 bases outside the gene matches. CDR3 amino acids: CASSQGGLAAEQFF. CDR3 nucleotide sequence: TGTGCCAGCAGCCAAGGGGGACTAGCGGCTGAGCAGTTCTTC.

The chain employs TRBV28 and TRBJ2-7; 8 nucleotides line up with TRBD1. This CDR3 comprises 12 residues. V lost 6 bases to trimming and J lost 6 bases; unmatched junction nucleotides: 4. Germline CDR1 is MDHEN and CDR2 is SYDVKM. The DNA of the CDR3 is TGTGCCAGCAGGGGCAGGGGGCGCGAGCAGTACTTC. This codes for CASRGRGREQYF.

CDR3 protein: CATSRDWGDNYGYTF. Written as DNA, the CDR3 is TGTGCCACCAGCAGAGACTGGGGCGACAACTATGGCTACACCTTC. The chain uses TRBV15 and TRBJ1-2, with a weak D call TRBD1 (5 bases). The CDR3 consists of 15 residues. Trimming took 0 bases from V and 2 from J, leaving 10 bases between them. The germline V gene has CDR1 LNHNV and CDR2 YYDKDF (reference sequence).

The chain is built from TRBV9 and TRBJ1-4; the D gene is possibly TRBD1 (5 bases). The CDR3 sequence is 15 residues long. The V and J ends lost 4 bases and 6 bases respectively, with 16 bases between them. CDR1 is SGDLS and CDR2 is YYNGEE in the germline V gene. The CDR3 DNA follows: TGTGCCAGCAGCCAAGGGCAGGACATAGATGAAAAACTGTTTTTT. It translates to CASSQGQDIDEKLFF.

This clone was detected once. This rearrangement joins TRBV21-1 to TRBJ2-7. TRBV21-1 is a documented pseudogene. The CDR3 spans 13 residues. For the CDR3, the DNA is TGTGCCAGCAGCGAATCAGACCACTACGAGCAGTACTTC. This codes for CASSESDHYEQYF.

The V call is TRBV2, the J call TRBJ2-7; maybe TRBD2 (6 bases). The CDR3 totals 14 residues. From germline, CDR1 is SNHLY and CDR2 FYNNEI. Trimming removed 11 bases at V and 6 bases at J, with 23 bases between. The CDR3 here is CASHWREDEGEQYF. DNA for the CDR3: TGTGCCTCCCACTGGAGGGAGGACGAAGGCGAGCAGTACTTC.

J is TRBJ2-3 and V is TRBV11-2, with TRBD1 identical over 9 bases. Trimming at V came to 1 base and at J to 2 bases, leaving 7 bases not matched to a gene. The CDR3 sequence is 17 residues long. Germline CDR1 and CDR2: SGHAT and FQNNGV. CDR3 protein: CASSLGKTGGVTDTQYF. Here the CDR3 DNA reads TGTGCCAGCAGCTTAGGGAAGACAGGGGGTGTCACAGATACGCAGTATTTT.

J is TRBJ2-1 and V is TRBV4-3, with 9 bases aligning to TRBD2. The germline gives CDR1 LGHNA, CDR2 YSLEER. The trim removed 0 bases at V and 7 bases at J, leaving 4 bases unmatched. This CDR3 contains 15 residues. The CDR3, as DNA: TGCGCCAGCAGCCAAGAGCGGGAGGGAAGGAATGAGCAGTTCTTC. It is translated as CASSQEREGRNEQFF.

The chain has TRBV9 and TRBJ1-1; no clear D gene. The germline V gene encodes CDR1 SGDLS and CDR2 YYNGEE. The ends were cut back, 0 bases at V and 8 bases at J, with 17 bases in the middle. The CDR3 has 15 residues. CDR3 nucleotide sequence: TGTGCCAGCAGCGTAGGATCCACAGCCTCATTGGAAGCTTTCTTT. It specifies CASSVGSTASLEAFF.

CDR3 DNA sequence: TGTGCCATCAGCTTAACTAGCGGGAGTAGCAATGAGCAGTTCTTC. As protein: CAISLTSGSSNEQFF. This sequence joins TRBV10-3 and TRBJ2-1; the match to TRBD2 covers 11 bases. Germline CDR1 and CDR2: ENHRY and SYGVKD. This CDR3 spans 15 amino acids. V was clipped by 6 bases and J by 6 bases; unmatched bases: 7.

The chain links TRBV7-2 to TRBJ2-3, with D hard to call. V shed 4 bases and J shed 3 bases, with 11 bases lying between them. Germline V gives CDR1 SGHTA, CDR2 FQGNSA. The CDR3 runs 14 residues. The CDR3 region has the DNA TGTGCCAGCAGCTCGGGCCTAATTACAGATACGCAGTATTTT. Protein sequence: CASSSGLITDTQYF.

The CDR3 spells CASSRLEWFF. In DNA, the CDR3 is TGTGCCAGCAGTCGACTAGAGTGGTTCTTC. V gene TRBV28 combines with J gene TRBJ2-1, with D possibly TRBD2 on 6 matching bases. Trimming removed 5 bases from V and 15 bases from J, with 11 bases in between. The length of the CDR3 is 10 residues. CDR1 and CDR2 from the germline V gene are MDHEN and SYDVKM.

V gene TRBV28 combines with J gene TRBJ2-4, with 7 positions matching TRBD1. V shed 7 bases, J shed 8 bases, and the junction held 14 bases outside the gene matches. The CDR3 loop spans 15 amino acids. The germline V gene has CDR1 MDHEN and CDR2 SYDVKM. CDR3 loop: CASNHEQTGSDIQYF. The CDR3 region has the DNA TGTGCCAGCAACCATGAACAGACAGGGTCGGACATTCAGTACTTC.

This clone was picked up one time. The chain uses TRBV20-1 and TRBJ2-1; D ambiguous. The CDR3 spans 10 residues. Trimming left V 7 bases short and J 5 bases short, with 6 bases between. Germline V gene sequence: CDR1 DFQATT, CDR2 SNEGSKA (reference sequence). The CDR3 DNA reads TGCAGTGTAGGAGACAATGAGCAGTTCTTC. Amino acids: CSVGDNEQFF.

The V call is TRBV29-1, the J call TRBJ2-7, with 10 positions matching TRBD2. The trim removed 4 bases at V and 4 bases at J, leaving 4 bases unmatched. Germline V gene sequence: CDR1 SQVTM, CDR2 ANQGSEA. This CDR3 is built from 13 residues. The CDR3 region has the DNA TGCAGCGTTGTTTGGACTAGCGGATACGAGCAGTACTTC. Translated: CSVVWTSGYEQYF.

In regard to this clone: A junction boundary mismatches the germline segment, possibly from a read error. V is TRBV14 and J is TRBJ2-1; D is ambiguous. This CDR3 region has 15 residues. Germline CDR1 reads SGHDN; CDR2 reads FVKESK. CDR3 residues: CASSRPGEYLNGQFF. CDR3 bases: TGTGCCAGCAGCAGGCCTGGAGAATACCTCAATGGGCAGTTCTTC.

The rearrangement uses TRBV28 and TRBJ2-2; TRBD1 is a possible D gene (5 bases). This CDR3 contains 16 residues. Trimming left V 8 bases short and J 1 base short, with 17 bases between. Germline V gene sequence: CDR1 MDHEN, CDR2 SYDVKM. CDR3 DNA: TGTGCCAGCCACTCATTGGGGCCAGAGAACACCGGGGAGCTGTTTTTT. This gives the protein CASHSLGPENTGELFF.

The chain employs TRBV7-8 and TRBJ1-5; D is unclear. Germline V gene sequence: CDR1 SGHVS, CDR2 FQNEAQ. This CDR3 is built from 15 residues. Trimming left V 1 base short and J 1 base short, with 8 bases between. CDR3 DNA sequence: TGTGCCAGCAGCTTAGACGGGAAAAGCAATCAGCCCCAGCATTTT. Amino acid sequence: CASSLDGKSNQPQHF.

The chain couples TRBV11-1 to TRBJ1-4; D not resolved. CDR1 SGHAT and CDR2 FQDESV come from the germline V gene (reference sequence). V gave up 3 bases and J gave up 11 bases, with 7 bases separating them. The CDR3 is 11 residues long. The DNA for the CDR3 is TGTGCCAGCAGCTTGGGTGAGAAACTGTTTTTT. It yields the protein CASSLGEKLFF.

This chain links TRBV5-1 with TRBJ2-7; a possible D gene is TRBD1 (6 bases). This CDR3 is 14 amino acids long. Per germline, CDR1 SGHRS and CDR2 YFSETQ. Trimming shortened V by 0 bases and J by 6 bases, and 13 bases separated the two germline ends. The CDR3 DNA sequence: TGCGCCAGCAGCTTGGGTGTCAGGGGATCCGAGCAGTACTTC. Protein: CASSLGVRGSEQYF.